The sequence of this T cell receptor beta chain was determined in a study of T cell responses to AZD1222 COVID-19 vaccine. The CDR3 consists of 15 residues. Germline CDR1 and CDR2: KGHSH and LQKENI. With 9 bases removed from V and 0 bases from J, the gap between germline ends came to 17 bases. Data came from immunoSEQ multiplex PCR; TCRdb stores just in-frame clones and leaves some out. The repertoire holds 110,000 to 150,000 clones, with around 87% as singletons. This material consisted of peripheral blood, taken on day 0 of AZD1222 vaccination. The chain recombines TRBV18 with TRBJ1-1; TRBD1 is a possible D gene (5 bases). The TCR sequence derives from an adult in good health. Here the CDR3 DNA reads TGTGCCAGTTCAGGCATAGGGGAGGTGAACACTGAAGCTTTCTTT. This codes for CASSGIGEVNTEAFF.